This T cell receptor beta chain was sequenced in a study of sequential checkpoint blockade in melanoma. The ends lost 6 bases at V and 5 bases at J; junction bases unmatched: 18. The CDR3 consists of 18 residues. Germline V gene lookup returns CDR1 SGDLS and CDR2 YYNGEE. Treatment meaning: randomized to nivolumab then ipilimumab (arm A) or the reverse (arm B). Measured with immunoSEQ multiplex PCR; TCRdb has only the in-frame clones, and not every one. The sample carries fewer than 25,000 clones, roughly 76% recorded once. The chain is built from TRBV9 and TRBJ2-3; TRBD2 aligns across 10 bases. This sequence was found in a human donor with melanoma. Source: CD8+ T cells sorted from blood (inferred from file names), taken from a patient given nivolumab and ipilimumab in sequence. CDR3 protein: CASTKINQDLAGEDTQYF. The CDR3 DNA reads TGTGCCAGCACCAAAATAAATCAGGATCTAGCGGGAGAAGATACGCAGTATTTT.